The 17 T cell receptor beta chains below were found in one sample sequenced in a study of CD4 and CD8 cells across lung adenocarcinoma regions. TCRdb used MiXCR to reprocess the PCR reads, holding one entry per CDR3 protein. The sample yields just over 4,000 distinct CDR3 sequences, about 61% seen once. The sample consisted of CD4+ T cells from the center of a lung tumor. These receptors all come from a male donor with lung adenocarcinoma. The CD4 and CD8 labels of this study may be unreliable.

V and J are TRBV4-1 and TRBJ2-1; 14 nucleotides match TRBD2. The J call may be in error: the DNA end matches TRBJ2-5 better. Germline-derived CDR1 and CDR2 are MGHRA and YSYEKL. This CDR3 is built from 16 residues. CDR3 sequence reads: CASSRGLAGGGETQYF. CDR3 DNA sequence: TGCGCCAGCAGCCGTGGACTAGCGGGAGGTGGAGAGACCCAGTACTTC.

About this clonotype: A clone one base away is much larger, so this may be a read error. The chain recombines TRBV3-1 with TRBJ2-2, with a weak D call TRBD1 (6 bases). Germline V gene data show CDR1 as LGHDT and CDR2 as YNNKEL (reference sequence). The CDR3 has 14 amino acids. The DNA of the CDR3 is TGTGCCAACAGCCCCCCCAGGGGCACCGGGGAGCTGTTTTTT. Protein product: CANSPPRGTGELFF.

The CDR3 here is CASSLLGGKGEQYF. The DNA for the CDR3 is TGTGCCAGCAGCTTATTGGGAGGGAAGGGCGAGCAGTACTTC. V and J are TRBV11-2 and TRBJ2-5; the match to TRBD2 covers 7 bases. The end of the DNA aligns better with TRBJ2-7, so the J call may be wrong. Germline V gives CDR1 SGHAT, CDR2 FQNNGV. The CDR3 covers 14 residues.

This chain joins TRBV4-1 and TRBJ2-1, with TRBD2 identical over 11 bases. Trimming took 1 base from V and 7 from J; bases not matched to a gene: 9. Per the germline V gene, CDR1 is MGHRA and CDR2 is YSYEKL. The CDR3 runs to 17 residues. The CDR3 sequence is CASSQGIAGGPGNEQFF. The CDR3, as DNA: TGCGCCAGCAGCCAAGGAATAGCGGGAGGGCCGGGGAATGAGCAGTTCTTC.

V is TRBV6-5 and J is TRBJ2-7; TRBD1 might be the D (6 bases). Trimming pared 4 bases from V and 2 bases from J, leaving 15 bases between. In germline, CDR1 is MNHEY, CDR2 SVGAGI. This CDR3 region has 15 residues. The CDR3 reads CASSSEVTGPYEQYF. For the CDR3, the DNA is TGTGCCAGCAGTTCCGAGGTGACAGGCCCCTACGAGCAGTACTTC.

The V gene is TRBV12-3 or TRBV12-4, the J gene TRBJ2-5; 11 positions match TRBD2. Unmatched junction bases numbered 6, after V lost 5 bases and J lost 4 bases. The CDR3 length is 15 residues. The CDR3 bases are TGTGCCAGCAGTGTTGGACTAGCGGGTGGAGAGACCCAGTACTTC. Encoded protein: CASSVGLAGGETQYF.

This chain links TRBV12-3 or TRBV12-4 with TRBJ2-3, with 7 positions matching TRBD2. Unmatched junction bases numbered 5, after V lost 4 bases and J lost 4 bases. This CDR3 has 14 amino acids. CDR3 protein: CASSSQRGADTQYF. CDR3 in DNA: TGTGCCAGCAGTTCCCAGCGGGGAGCAGATACGCAGTATTTT.

CDR3 in amino acids: CASRGTSGSRGYNEQFF. DNA for the CDR3: TGTGCCAGCAGAGGGACTAGCGGGAGTAGGGGCTACAATGAGCAGTTCTTC. The chain recombines TRBV6-1 with TRBJ2-1; 14 nucleotides align to TRBD2. Looked up from germline, CDR1 is MNHNS and CDR2 is SASEGT. The junction had 7 bases not matched to a gene; V was cut back by 6 bases and J by 3 bases. The CDR3 is 17 residues long.

The V gene is TRBV6-1, the J gene TRBJ2-5, with 10 bases aligning to TRBD1. The CDR3 spans 13 residues. Germline CDR1 is MNHNS and CDR2 is SASEGT. Trimming removed 5 bases from V and 5 bases from J; junction bases left unmatched: 2. This CDR3 is CASSKGQGETQYF. The CDR3 coding sequence is TGTGCCAGCAGTAAGGGACAGGGGGAGACCCAGTACTTC.

This clonotype is large by share. The DNA of the CDR3 is TGTGCCAGCAGTCTGGGGTCTTACACAGATACGCAGTATTTT. Translation: CASSLGSYTDTQYF. V is TRBV27 and J is TRBJ2-3; D uncertain. Germline CDR1 is MNHEY and CDR2 is SMNVEV (reference sequence). This CDR3 contains 14 residues. Trimming removed 5 bases from V and 2 bases from J, with 11 bases in between.

The chain links TRBV6-1 to TRBJ2-6, with D perhaps TRBD1 (6 bases). CDR1 is MNHNS and CDR2 is SASEGT in the germline V gene. The CDR3 contains 16 residues. Deletions cut 5 bases from V and 1 base from J, with 12 bases between. CDR3 nucleotide sequence: TGTGCCAGCAGTCGGACAGATCTATCTGGGGCCAACGTCCTGACTTTC. Translated: CASSRTDLSGANVLTF.

The chain employs TRBV6-1 and TRBJ2-5; maybe TRBD1 (6 bases). The V end was cut by 4 bases, the J end by 2 bases, with 8 bases between. The CDR3 consists of 13 residues. CDR1 is MNHNS and CDR2 is SASEGT in the germline V gene. The CDR3 region is CASSVRGQETQYF. Written as DNA, the CDR3 is TGTGCCAGCAGTGTAAGGGGGCAAGAGACCCAGTACTTC.

The J gene is TRBJ2-1, the V gene TRBV6-1; D is ambiguous. The DNA end favors TRBJ2-5, so the J call may be wrong. CDR3 length: 15 amino acids. CDR1 is MNHNS and CDR2 is SASEGT in the germline V gene. CDR3 sequence reads: CASKGGREAGETQYF. CDR3 DNA sequence: TGTGCCAGCAAGGGTGGCCGAGAGGCCGGGGAGACCCAGTACTTC.

The rearrangement uses TRBV6-1 and TRBJ2-1, with a possible D match to TRBD1 (5 bases). Gene TRBJ2-7 matches the end of the DNA better, so the J call may be wrong. The germline V gene has CDR1 MNHNS and CDR2 SASEGT. The CDR3 extends over 13 amino acids. The CDR3 loop reads CASSDQGWSEQYF. CDR3 nucleotides: TGTGCCAGCAGTGATCAGGGCTGGAGTGAGCAGTACTTC.

The CDR3 loop reads CASSLGRQYEKLFF. The CDR3 DNA follows: TGTGCCAGCAGTCTCGGACGGCAGTATGAAAAACTGTTTTTT. The chain links TRBV12-3 or TRBV12-4 to TRBJ1-4; D is undetermined. V was pared by 5 bases and J by 6 bases, with 13 bases between. The CDR3 sequence is 14 residues long.

This chain connects TRBV6-1 to TRBJ2-1; 10 bases align to TRBD1. The CDR3 has 16 amino acids. From germline, CDR1 is MNHNS and CDR2 SASEGT. Losses at the gene ends were 4 bases for V and 1 base for J; bases not matched to a gene: 4. The CDR3 nucleotides are TGTGCCAGCAGTGGTTGGGACAGGGGTTCCTACAATGAGCAGTTCTTC. Its translation is CASSGWDRGSYNEQFF.

The rearrangement joins TRBV6-1 to TRBJ2-3; the D gene is possibly TRBD2 (6 bases). The DNA end lines up better with TRBJ2-7; the J call may be wrong. Germline V gene data show CDR1 as MNHNS and CDR2 as SASEGT. This CDR3 is 15 amino acids long. Here the CDR3 reads CARGYAGREVDTQYF. The CDR3 bases are TGTGCCAGGGGGTACGCGGGGCGAGAGGTAGATACGCAGTACTTC.